Presented here are 14 T cell receptor beta chains from one specimen sequenced in a study of T cells in Graves' hyperthyroidism and ophthalmopathy. Amplification of TCR beta CDR3 regions was performed using RNA transcripts as template. Carried out on the TCR CDR3, a first-round RT-PCR used the HTBI primer set. TCRdb re-derived calls from the multiplex PCR reads in MiXCR, one entry per CDR3 protein. The data show some 740,000 distinct CDR3 sequences, around 13% seen once. The material sequenced was blood. These receptors were collected from a woman under 30 with Graves' hyperthyroidism.

This clonotype occurred a few times. A clone one base away is much larger, so this may be a read error. This chain links TRBV12-3 or TRBV12-4 with TRBJ2-7; a weak D match, TRBD2 (5 bases). Trimming cost V 3 bases and J 6 bases, with 12 bases left between them. The CDR3 contains 13 residues. As DNA, the CDR3 is TGTGCCAGCAGTTTCGAGGGCTGCGGCGAGCAGTACTTC. It codes for CASSFEGCGEQYF.

The rearrangement joins TRBV20-1 to TRBJ2-1; the match to TRBD1 covers 9 bases. The CDR3 length is 12 residues. Germline loops: CDR1 DFQATT, CDR2 SNEGSKA (reference sequence). V lost 7 bases to trimming and J lost 10 bases; unmatched junction nucleotides: 8. CDR3 in DNA: TGCAGTGTTCCCCCCGGACAGGGGGAGCAGTTCTTC. Protein sequence: CSVPPGQGEQFF.

CDR3 DNA sequence: TGTGCCAGCAGTTTAAGCGCGGGAGGTCTGGGAGAGACCCAGTACTTC. This sequence encodes CASSLSAGGLGETQYF. V usage is TRBV6-1 and J usage is TRBJ2-5, with 8 bases lining up with TRBD2. Trimming at V came to 5 bases and at J to 4 bases, leaving 12 bases not matched to a gene. CDR3 length: 16 residues. The germline CDR1 and CDR2 sequences are MNHNS and SASEGT.

This clonotype was recorded a few times. This sequence joins TRBV15 and TRBJ2-7; the match to TRBD2 covers 11 bases. V lost 3 bases and J lost 7; bases outside the gene matches: 8. The CDR3 has 15 amino acids. Germline V gene data show CDR1 as LNHNV and CDR2 as YYDKDF (reference sequence). Here the CDR3 reads CATSRGTSGSGEQYF. CDR3 coding DNA: TGTGCCACCAGCAGGGGAACTAGCGGGAGTGGAGAGCAGTACTTC.

The sample holds many counts of this clonotype. The gene calls are TRBV29-1 and TRBJ2-3, with a possible D match to TRBD2 (7 bases). CDR3 length equals 15 residues. Trimming took 5 bases from V and 6 from J, leaving 21 bases between them. CDR1 SQVTM and CDR2 ANQGSEA come from the germline V gene. CDR3 region: CSVSAGAGASDTQYF. CDR3 in DNA: TGCAGCGTTTCTGCGGGGGCGGGGGCGTCGGATACGCAGTATTTT.

In DNA form, the CDR3 reads TGTGCCAGCAGTGATACGGGCAATCAGCCCCAGCATTTT. This sequence encodes CASSDTGNQPQHF. V gene TRBV25-1 combines with J gene TRBJ1-5; D is unresolved. The V end lost 3 bases, the J end lost 2 bases, and 5 bases lay between the germline ends. CDR3 size: 13 residues. Germline V lookup: CDR1 MGHDK, CDR2 SYGVNS.

This clonotype was recorded at least ten times. The chain uses TRBV7-9 and TRBJ1-4, with D unresolved. Trimming stripped 6 bases from V and 1 base from J, with 0 bases between. The CDR3 consists of 11 residues. The V gene's germline CDR1 is SEHNR and CDR2 FQNEAQ (reference sequence). The CDR3 loop is CASRTNEKLFF. CDR3 nucleotides: TGTGCCAGCAGAACTAATGAAAAACTGTTTTTT.

This clonotype was seen a few times. The J gene is TRBJ1-1, the V gene TRBV5-5; D is ambiguous. The CDR3 is 17 amino acids. Deletions cut 4 bases from V and 4 bases from J, with 23 bases between. The germline CDR1 and CDR2 sequences are SGHKS and YYEKEE (reference sequence). The CDR3 coding sequence is TGTGCCAGCAGCACCGGACTTATACCAACTTGGGGCACTGAAGCTTTCTTT. It is translated as CASSTGLIPTWGTEAFF. The whole variable domain, filled in from reference TRBV5-5 and TRBJ1-1, reads DAGVTQSPTHLIKTRGQQVTLRCSPISGHKSVSWYQQVLGQGPQFIFQYYEKEERGRGNFPDRFSARQFPNYSSELNVNALLLGDSALYLCASSTGLIPTWGTEAFFGQGTRLTVV.

The chain joins TRBV28 to TRBJ2-2; possibly TRBD2 for D (5 bases). The CDR3 sequence is 14 residues long. Trimming pared 4 bases from V and 5 bases from J, leaving 11 bases between. CDR1 MDHEN and CDR2 SYDVKM come from the germline V gene. The CDR3 DNA reads TGTGCCAGCAGTTCCGGCGGGCCTACCGGGGAGCTGTTTTTT. Its translation is CASSSGGPTGELFF.

The sample holds a few counts of this clonotype. V and J are TRBV29-1 and TRBJ2-5, with 7 nucleotides matching TRBD2. The germline V gene has CDR1 SQVTM and CDR2 ANQGSEA. The CDR3 covers 16 residues. V trimming: 7 bases; J trimming: 3 bases; junction bases outside the gene matches: 17. The CDR3 spells CSGGGGNVGGKETQYF. The DNA of the CDR3 is TGCAGCGGGGGGGGGGGAAACGTTGGAGGGAAAGAGACCCAGTACTTC.

The V call is TRBV4-1, the J call TRBJ1-2, with 9 nucleotides matching TRBD1. Germline V gives CDR1 MGHRA, CDR2 YSYEKL. The CDR3 sequence is 16 residues long. Trimming took 3 bases from V and 4 from J; bases not matched to a gene: 9. CDR3 region: CASSHRQGVNGYGYTF. CDR3 nucleotide sequence: TGCGCCAGCAGCCATCGACAGGGGGTAAATGGCTATGGCTACACCTTC.

This clonotype was counted at least ten times. The chain links TRBV9 to TRBJ1-2; D unresolved. Trimming stripped 4 bases from V and 0 bases from J, with 16 bases between. From germline, CDR1 is SGDLS and CDR2 YYNGEE. The CDR3 sequence is 16 residues long. In nucleotides, the CDR3 is TGTGCCAGCAGCCACCCGGGTTTGGAGGCTAACTATGGCTACACCTTC. This sequence encodes CASSHPGLEANYGYTF.

This clonotype was found a few times. V gene TRBV20-1 combines with J gene TRBJ2-5; possibly TRBD1 for D (7 bases). Trimming left V 6 bases short and J 4 bases short, with 12 bases between. Germline V gene lookup returns CDR1 DFQATT and CDR2 SNEGSKA (reference sequence). The CDR3 spans 12 residues. The CDR3 here is CSARDSPETQYF. In nucleotides, the CDR3 is TGCAGTGCGCGGGACAGTCCAGAGACCCAGTACTTC.

The chain recombines TRBV6-6 with TRBJ2-1; TRBD1 matches at 10 bases. Per the germline V gene, CDR1 is MNHNY and CDR2 is SVGAGI (reference sequence). Trimming cost V 4 bases and J 7 bases; bases outside gene matches: 4. This CDR3 region has 14 residues. The CDR3 nucleotides read TGTGCCAGCAGTTCCTCGGACAGGGGGAATGAGCAGTTCTTC. Protein: CASSSSDRGNEQFF.